Below are 28 T cell receptor beta chains sequenced from a single sample in a study of T cells in localized non-small cell lung cancer (TCRdb year 2020). Libraries were made using the immunoSEQ multiplex PCR assay. The source is immuneACCESS, and TCRdb retained only in-frame sequences with V and J called. Part of the clones is not carried over; for the studies checked, unresolved V genes explain less than half of this, and the remainder is unexplained. This sample gives 25,000 to 35,000 clones in total; approximately 90% of them show up just once. The top ten clones comprise approximately 6.8% of the sample. This material consisted of peripheral blood, taken before any cancer treatment. The receptors here all came from a male donor older than 55 with stage I lung adenocarcinoma.

Written as DNA, the CDR3 is TGTGCCAGCAGGGATAGCGGGGGAGGCTATGAGCAGTTCTTC. It yields the protein CASRDSGGGYEQFF. This chain connects TRBV6-5 to TRBJ2-1; TRBD2 matches 9 bases. J lost 8 bases, V lost 6 bases, and 8 bases had no gene match. Germline lookup yields CDR1 MNHEY and CDR2 SVGAGI. The CDR3 loop spans 14 amino acids.

The chain links TRBV7-2 to TRBJ1-1; D not resolved. The CDR3 totals 13 residues. V was trimmed by 2 bases and J by 8 bases, leaving 12 bases between them. Germline values: CDR1 SGHTA, CDR2 FQGNSA. CDR3 in DNA: TGTGCCAGCAGCTTAATGCCCGACGGGGAAGCTTTCTTT. Translated: CASSLMPDGEAFF.

The rearrangement uses TRBV6-1 and TRBJ2-7; D ambiguous. Trimming took off 2 bases at V and 4 bases at J, with 6 bases between the two ends. Per germline, CDR1 MNHNS and CDR2 SASEGT. There are 12 residues in the CDR3. As DNA, the CDR3 is TGTGCCAGCAGTGAACTCCAGTACGAGCAGTACTTC. This translates into CASSELQYEQYF.

The chain combines TRBV7-8 with TRBJ2-7; D tentatively fits TRBD1 or TRBD2 (5 bases each). V gave up 2 bases and J gave up 6 bases, with 26 bases separating them. This CDR3 has 18 residues. Germline-derived CDR1 and CDR2 are SGHVS and FQNEAQ. CDR3 bases: TGTGCCAGCAGCTTACGGGAAAGCTCCTCCCTCGGTCAGGGCGAGCAGTACTTC. It encodes CASSLRESSSLGQGEQYF.

The chain employs TRBV2 and TRBJ1-5, with 8 nucleotides matching TRBD1. V dropped 5 bases and J dropped 5; count of bases not matched to a gene: 11. This CDR3 has 16 residues. Germline-derived CDR1 and CDR2 are SNHLY and FYNNEI. The chain's CDR3 is CASSRTGLDVDQPQHF. The DNA of the CDR3 is TGTGCCAGCAGTCGGACAGGGTTAGACGTGGATCAGCCCCAGCATTTT.

V and J are TRBV5-1 and TRBJ2-1, with 8 bases that match TRBD2. J was trimmed by 2 bases and V by 2 bases; bases with no gene match: 3. There are 15 residues in the CDR3. Germline assignment: CDR1 SGHRS and CDR2 YFSETQ. CDR3 bases: TGCGCCAGCAGCTTAAGCGGGGGCCCCTACAATGAGCAGTTCTTC. Translated: CASSLSGGPYNEQFF.

V usage is TRBV5-1 and J usage is TRBJ2-1, with D uncertain. Germline V CDR1 and CDR2: SGHRS, YFSETQ. Trimming took off 3 bases at V and 6 bases at J, with 7 bases between the two ends. This CDR3 region has 12 residues. The CDR3 sequence is CASSSKINEQFF. For the CDR3, the DNA is TGCGCCAGCAGCTCGAAAATCAATGAGCAGTTCTTC. Based on the CDR3 plus reference TRBV5-1 and TRBJ2-1, the full variable domain is KAGVTQTPRYLIKTRGQQVTLSCSPISGHRSVSWYQQTPGQGLQFLFEYFSETQRNKGNFPGRFSGRQFSNSRSEMNVSTLELGDSALYLCASSSKINEQFFGPGTRLTVL.

This chain links TRBV5-1 with TRBJ2-7; possible D gene TRBD2, 6 bases. Per the germline V gene, CDR1 is SGHRS and CDR2 is YFSETQ. The CDR3 extends over 16 amino acids. The ends were cut back, 3 bases at V and 2 bases at J, with 18 bases in the middle. CDR3 amino acids: CASSSGGGVTTYEQYF. The CDR3 DNA reads as TGCGCCAGCAGCTCCGGTGGCGGGGTTACTACCTACGAGCAGTACTTC.

The V call is TRBV27, the J call TRBJ1-1; 10 bases align to TRBD1. After removal of 5 bases from V and 7 bases from J, the junction contained 7 bases not matched to a gene. This CDR3 has 14 amino acids. Germline V gives CDR1 MNHEY, CDR2 SMNVEV (reference sequence). The CDR3 is CASSRDRGLGEAFF. The CDR3 nucleotides are TGTGCCAGCAGTCGAGACAGGGGGCTTGGTGAAGCTTTCTTT.

V and J are TRBV19 and TRBJ2-1; D uncertain. The germline gives CDR1 LNHDA, CDR2 SQIVND (reference sequence). The CDR3 is 12 residues long. Trimming took off 10 bases at V and 6 bases at J, with 13 bases between the two ends. CDR3 in DNA: TGTGCCACCTCCTGGGCTGGCAATGAGCAGTTCTTC. This encodes CATSWAGNEQFF. The complete variable domain, with remaining parts taken from reference TRBV19 and TRBJ2-1, reads DGGITQSPKYLFRKEGQNVTLSCEQNLNHDAMYWYRQDPGQGLRLIYYSQIVNDFQKGDIAEGYSVSREKKESFPLTVTSAQKNPTAFYLCATSWAGNEQFFGPGTRLTVL.

The chain recombines TRBV6-6 with TRBJ2-1; 12 bases map to TRBD2. V lost 6 bases and J lost 8; bases outside the gene matches: 11. Germline CDR1 is MNHNY and CDR2 is SVGAGI (reference sequence). The CDR3 sequence is 16 residues long. In nucleotides, the CDR3 is TGTGCCAGCAGATTACTTTCTAGCGGGGGGGCCGATGAGCAGTTCTTC. Amino acid sequence: CASRLLSSGGADEQFF.

This clone was counted between two and nine times. This chain joins TRBV6-1 and TRBJ1-5; D remains unclear. CDR1 MNHNS and CDR2 SASEGT come from the germline V gene. This CDR3 has 14 amino acids. Trimming removed 9 bases at V and 4 bases at J, with 16 bases between. The CDR3: CASSLDGHNQPQHF. In nucleotides, the CDR3 is TGTGCCAGTAGTCTCGACGGCCATAATCAGCCCCAGCATTTT.

The chain employs TRBV4-3 and TRBJ1-1, with TRBD1 as a possible D gene (5 bases). This CDR3 contains 15 residues. The germline V gene encodes CDR1 LGHNA and CDR2 YSLEER. With 1 base removed from V and 1 base from J, the gap between germline ends came to 10 bases. The CDR3 region has the DNA TGCGCCAGCAGCCAAGTTGGGGCCGGGAACACTGAAGCTTTCTTT. Its translation is CASSQVGAGNTEAFF.

The rearrangement joins TRBV18 to TRBJ1-1, with D possibly matching TRBD1 (6 bases). Germline-derived CDR1 and CDR2 are KGHSH and LQKENI. The CDR3 totals 14 residues. V was shortened by 3 bases and J by 5 bases, with 13 bases between the two germline ends. The CDR3 reads CASSPQTGETEAFF. The DNA of the CDR3 is TGTGCCAGCTCACCTCAGACAGGTGAAACTGAAGCTTTCTTT.

This clone was seen only a few times. This rearrangement joins TRBV7-3 to TRBJ1-1; 10 nucleotides agree with TRBD1. Germline V CDR1 and CDR2: SGHTA, FQGTGA. The CDR3 covers 15 residues. V dropped 5 bases and J dropped 4; count of bases not matched to a gene: 7. CDR3: CASSPDRGRGTEAFF. CDR3 coding DNA: TGTGCCAGCAGCCCTGACAGGGGGCGAGGCACTGAAGCTTTCTTT. Filled out from reference TRBV7-3 and TRBJ1-1, the complete variable domain reads GAGVSQTPSNKVTEKGKYVELRCDPISGHTALYWYRQSLGQGPEFLIYFQGTGAADDSGLPNDRFFAVRPEGSVSTLKIQRTERGDSAVYLCASSPDRGRGTEAFFGQGTRLTVV.

The chain carries TRBV19 and TRBJ2-2; no definite D call. V shed 6 bases and J shed 2 bases, with 7 bases lying between them. Germline lookup yields CDR1 LNHDA and CDR2 SQIVND (reference sequence). This CDR3 has 13 amino acids. The CDR3 DNA sequence: TGTGCCAGTAGGCTACTTAACACCGGGGAGCTGTTTTTT. It is translated as CASRLLNTGELFF.

The chain combines TRBV7-2 with TRBJ2-7; D call uncertain. V lost 5 bases to trimming and J lost 7 bases, with 15 bases between them. The CDR3 sequence is 13 residues long. Germline CDR1 reads SGHTA; CDR2 reads FQGNSA. The CDR3 is CASSPSRSGEQYF. As DNA, the CDR3 is TGTGCCAGCAGCCCTAGTAGGTCGGGTGAGCAGTACTTC.

The V gene is TRBV7-2, the J gene TRBJ2-1, with D perhaps matching TRBD1 (6 bases). CDR1 and CDR2 (germline): SGHTA, FQGNSA. The CDR3 covers 15 residues. Trimming shortened V by 6 bases and J by 4 bases, and 16 bases separated the two germline ends. Written as DNA, the CDR3 is TGTGCCAGCAGTGACCGGGACACGATATACAATGAGCAGTTCTTC. The encoded protein is CASSDRDTIYNEQFF. The whole variable domain, remainder taken from reference TRBV7-2 and TRBJ2-1, is GAGVSQSPSNKVTEKGKDVELRCDPISGHTALYWYRQSLGQGLEFLIYFQGNSAPDKSGLPSDRFSAERTGGSVSTLTIQRTQQEDSAVYLCASSDRDTIYNEQFFGPGTRLTVL.

V and J are TRBV6-1 and TRBJ1-4; a possible D gene is TRBD1 (5 bases). V gave up 1 base and J gave up 5 bases, with 14 bases separating them. The CDR3 is 16 amino acids. Germline CDR1 is MNHNS and CDR2 is SASEGT. DNA of the CDR3: TGTGCCAGCAGTGAAGGTTGGGGGATAGAGAATGAAAAACTGTTTTTT. It translates to CASSEGWGIENEKLFF.

V is TRBV11-2 and J is TRBJ1-2; the match to TRBD1 covers 8 bases. Per the germline V gene, CDR1 is SGHAT and CDR2 is FQNNGV. The CDR3 totals 12 residues. The V and J ends lost 5 bases and 9 bases, in that order; junction bases with no gene match: 5. The CDR3 DNA sequence: TGTGCCAGCAGCGCTTCAGGGGGCAGCTACACCTTC. Its protein product is CASSASGGSYTF.

V usage is TRBV18 and J usage is TRBJ1-2; D is unresolved. Trimming pared 1 base from V and 0 bases from J, leaving 9 bases between. The CDR3 runs to 15 residues. Germline loops: CDR1 KGHSH, CDR2 LQKENI. The DNA of the CDR3 is TGTGCCAGCTCACCACGGCAGAATACTAACTATGGCTACACCTTC. Translating it yields CASSPRQNTNYGYTF.

This clone is deemed medium-sized. The chain employs TRBV30 and TRBJ1-1; TRBD1 matches 7 bases. Trimming at V came to 3 bases and at J to 4 bases, leaving 5 bases not matched to a gene. Germline V gene sequence: CDR1 GTSNPN, CDR2 SVGIG (reference sequence). CDR3 size: 13 residues. CDR3 nucleotide sequence: TGTGCCTGGAGCCGGACAGGCCTCACTGAAGCTTTCTTT. It yields the protein CAWSRTGLTEAFF.

This clone was recorded only once. V gene TRBV5-4 combines with J gene TRBJ2-2, with D uncertain. The V and J ends lost 4 bases and 7 bases respectively, with 11 bases between them. The CDR3 is made up of 13 amino acids. Looked up from germline, CDR1 is SGHNT and CDR2 is YYREEE (reference sequence). The CDR3 is CASSQREDGELFF. The CDR3, as DNA: TGTGCCAGCAGCCAACGTGAGGACGGGGAGCTGTTTTTT.

The chain combines TRBV5-1 with TRBJ2-2; perhaps TRBD1 as D (5 bases). The length of the CDR3 is 15 residues. V shed 4 bases and J shed 1 base, with 11 bases lying between them. CDR1 SGHRS and CDR2 YFSETQ come from the germline V gene. The CDR3 region is CASSETAMNTGELFF. The CDR3 DNA reads as TGCGCCAGCAGCGAGACAGCTATGAACACCGGGGAGCTGTTTTTT.

The chain links TRBV28 to TRBJ1-2; D not resolved. Germline V gene data show CDR1 as MDHEN and CDR2 as SYDVKM. CDR3 length: 13 amino acids. The V and J ends lost 2 bases and 5 bases respectively, with 9 bases between them. The CDR3 reads CASSLTAGYGYTF. The CDR3 region has the DNA TGTGCCAGCAGTTTAACGGCGGGGTATGGCTACACCTTC.

The J gene is TRBJ1-1, the V gene TRBV4-2; TRBD1 agrees at 10 bases. The CDR3 consists of 15 residues. Unmatched junction bases numbered 3, after V lost 1 base and J lost 4 bases. CDR1 is LGHNA and CDR2 is YNFKEQ in the germline V gene. CDR3 region: CASSQARTGGTEAFF. The CDR3 region has the DNA TGTGCCAGCAGCCAAGCCCGGACAGGGGGCACTGAAGCTTTCTTT.

V usage is TRBV19 and J usage is TRBJ2-2, with D hard to call. Germline loops: CDR1 LNHDA, CDR2 SQIVND (reference sequence). The CDR3 has 15 amino acids. Trimming took off 3 bases at V and 4 bases at J, with 12 bases between the two ends. The CDR3 is CASSIGPGGTGELFF. The CDR3 DNA sequence: TGTGCCAGTAGTATTGGGCCGGGTGGCACCGGGGAGCTGTTTTTT.

V usage is TRBV27 and J usage is TRBJ2-5, with D tentatively TRBD1 or TRBD2 (5 bases each). Trimming took 4 bases from V and 2 from J, leaving 11 bases between them. CDR1 MNHEY and CDR2 SMNVEV come from the germline V gene (reference sequence). The CDR3 spans 14 residues. The CDR3 region is CASSSRWGQETQYF. DNA for the CDR3: TGTGCCAGCAGTTCCCGCTGGGGGCAAGAGACCCAGTACTTC.